One TCR beta chain is described in this entry. What it binds is unknown. The sample is drawn from a study of shared clonotypes between healthy human individuals. Study-wide background: Researchers drew samples from two women and a few men aged 18 to 49. Each donor contributed plates that comprised three CD4 naive, three CD4 memory, two CD8 naive and one CD8 memory. Study-wide points: Approximately 4.6% of naive CD4 clonotypes were shared across a few donors.

This table comes from immunoSEQ multiplex PCR, and its TCRdb copy is limited to in-frame clones, with some not included. The sample has roughly 1,600,000 clones; approximately 98.5% are singletons. Per the germline V gene, CDR1 is SGHRS and CDR2 is YFSETQ. Trimming removed 3 bases from V and 6 bases from J; junction bases left unmatched: 9. The CDR3 contains 14 residues. The source is a man aged 25 to 45 in good health. Material: naive CD4+ T cells sorted from blood. The subset denotes: CD45RA+ positively selected. This sequence joins TRBV5-1 and TRBJ2-7, with 7 bases matching TRBD1. The CDR3 loop reads CASSSLQGILEQYF. The CDR3 DNA reads as TGCGCCAGCAGCTCCCTACAGGGGATCCTCGAGCAGTACTTC.